Described below is a single T cell receptor (beta chain) sequence and its context. This sample stems from a study of T-cell memory formation after mild COVID-19. For the study at large: Clusters of TCRs were largely donor specific.

V lost 8 bases and J lost 9; bases outside the gene matches: 18. CDR3 length: 18 amino acids. Germline CDR1 MNHEY, CDR2 SVGEGT. cDNA libraries for TCR alpha and TCR beta, carrying sample barcodes and UMIs, came from 5'RACE with constant-segment primers. Each CDR3 protein gets one entry after TCRdb re-called the 5' RACE reads with MiXCR. The table shows about 210,000 distinct CDR3 sequences, with roughly a tenth occurring only once. The source material was PBMCs or a T cell subset sorted from them (not recorded which). The TCR originated in a man aged 18 to 29 who had mild COVID-19 (a few samples of this study predate the infection). Cell type and time point are not known. The rearrangement uses TRBV6-2 or TRBV6-3 and TRBJ2-1; TRBD2 agrees at 14 bases. The chain's CDR3 is CASVPGLAGAAGWIEQFF. CDR3 in DNA: TGTGCCAGCGTTCCGGGACTAGCGGGGGCCGCCGGTTGGATTGAGCAGTTCTTC.